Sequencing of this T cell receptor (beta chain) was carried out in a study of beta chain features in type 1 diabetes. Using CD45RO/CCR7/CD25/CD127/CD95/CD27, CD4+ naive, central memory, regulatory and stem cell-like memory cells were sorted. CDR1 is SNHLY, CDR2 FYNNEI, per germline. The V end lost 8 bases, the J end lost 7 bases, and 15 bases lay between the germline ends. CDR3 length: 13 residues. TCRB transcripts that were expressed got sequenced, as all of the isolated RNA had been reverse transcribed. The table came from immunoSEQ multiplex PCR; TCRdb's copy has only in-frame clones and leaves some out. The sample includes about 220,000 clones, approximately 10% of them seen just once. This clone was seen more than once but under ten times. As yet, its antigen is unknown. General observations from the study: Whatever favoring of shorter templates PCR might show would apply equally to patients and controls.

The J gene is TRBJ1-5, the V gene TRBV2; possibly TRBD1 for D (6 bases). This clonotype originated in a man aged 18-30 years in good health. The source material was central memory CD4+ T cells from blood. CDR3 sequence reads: CASCRDNSQPQHF. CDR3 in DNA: TGTGCCAGCTGCCGGGACAATTCCCAGCCCCAGCATTTT.